This TCR beta chain is drawn from a study of human T cells and chemical hapten exposure. This clonotype was detected ten times or more. Described time point: patch test 1, 2 weeks after DPC sensitization. The treatment: therapeutic diphenylcyclopropenone sensitization with weekly scalp DPC. Before extraction, the whole blood was not fractionated, and total RNA was taken from it. TCRdb itself ran the RACE reads through MiXCR, one entry per CDR3 protein. Of about 41,000 distinct CDR3 sequences detected, 3% to 4% appear once; the ten largest clones hold around 26%. Sequencing was performed on whole blood, taken in connection with sensitization to the hapten diphenylcyclopropenone (DPC). This sequence originates from a man between 45 and 60 years old with alopecia areata. Some clones in this sample may be carry-over from other donors' samples.

CDR3 coding DNA: TGTGCCAGCAGTTCCATCCGGGATCAAGAGACCCAGTACTTC. This gives the protein CASSSIRDQETQYF. The chain employs TRBV28 and TRBJ2-5, with TRBD2 as a possible D gene (5 bases). The CDR3 loop spans 14 amino acids. Germline V CDR1 and CDR2: MDHEN, SYDVKM. Between the trimmed V and J ends, which lost 4 bases and 2 bases, there was a span of 11 bases.